The present entry profiles one TCR beta chain with its context. The germline gives CDR1 SEHNR, CDR2 FQNEAQ (reference sequence). Trimming pared 2 bases from V and 1 base from J, leaving 9 bases between. This CDR3 is 16 amino acids long. Assay used: immunoSEQ multiplex PCR; TCRdb lists only in-frame clones, some missing. The sample includes under 70,000 clones, approximately 80% of them seen just once. The data originate from a study of PD-L1 blockade in urothelial cancer. Overall study context: Patients started atezolizumab at some point between 2013 and 2015, 1,200 mg intravenously every 3 weeks.

Time point noted: pretreatment peripheral blood. This clonotype was obtained from a man in his sixties or seventies with urothelial cancer. This sample comprised PBMCs, obtained around atezolizumab (anti-PD-L1) treatment. The V and J genes are TRBV7-9 and TRBJ2-6; D call uncertain. The CDR3 DNA reads as TGTGCCAGCAGCTTATCTGGCAGTTCTGGGGCCAACGTCCTGACTTTC. Amino acid sequence: CASSLSGSSGANVLTF. Full variable domain (outside the CDR3, taken from reference TRBV7-9 and TRBJ2-6): DTGVSQNPRHKITKRGQNVTFRCDPISEHNRLYWYRQTLGQGPEFLTYFQNEAQLEKSRLLSDRFSAERPKGSFSTLEIQRTEQGDSAMYLCASSLSGSSGANVLTFGAGSRLTVL.